Shown below are 8 T cell receptor beta chains from a single sample sequenced in a study of regulatory T cells in long-lasting Graves disease. Researchers made TCR beta libraries by using iRepertoire HTBI primers and running Arm-PCR on CDR3 regions. TCRdb re-called the multiplex PCR reads through MiXCR, storing one row per CDR3 protein. This table has roughly 350,000 distinct CDR3 sequences, roughly 17% appearing once. Time point denoted: newly diagnosed GD, antithyroid drugs for less than 3 months. Isolated PBMC RNA provided the starting material for the TCR library. The sample was also reused in another study, on T cells in Graves' hyperthyroidism and ophthalmopathy.

This sample comprised peripheral blood mononuclear cells (PBMCs), obtained at new diagnosis, from a patient treated with antithyroid drugs. The receptors were sampled from a middle-aged man with Graves disease.

This clonotype was seen ten or more times. The CDR3 sequence is CASSVSTGSSNQPQHF. The CDR3 DNA follows: TGTGCCAGCAGTGTCTCAACAGGGTCCTCCAATCAGCCCCAGCATTTT. The chain employs TRBV27 and TRBJ1-5; D perhaps matches TRBD1 (6 bases). The V gene's germline CDR1 is MNHEY and CDR2 SMNVEV (reference sequence). V dropped 5 bases and J dropped 3 bases, with 17 bases sitting between them. The CDR3 has 16 amino acids.

The V call is TRBV11-2, the J call TRBJ2-7; D is possibly TRBD2 (6 bases). The CDR3 is made up of 14 amino acids. V lost 5 bases, J lost 7 bases, and 18 bases lay in between. CDR1 SGHAT and CDR2 FQNNGV come from the germline V gene. The CDR3: CASSATRGVFEQYF. The DNA of the CDR3 is TGTGCCAGCAGCGCGACGCGGGGAGTCTTTGAGCAGTACTTC. Full variable domain (missing parts from reference TRBV11-2 and TRBJ2-7): EAGVAQSPRYKIIEKRQSVAFWCNPISGHATLYWYQQILGQGPKLLIQFQNNGVVDDSQLPKDRFSAERLKGVDSTLKIQPAKLEDSAVYLCASSATRGVFEQYFGPGTRLTVT.

This clonotype was counted many times. The chain uses TRBV9 and TRBJ2-1; weak D call: TRBD2 (6 bases). The V gene lost 6 bases and the J gene lost 7 bases, with 17 bases spanning the gap. The CDR3 consists of 14 residues. Germline-derived CDR1 and CDR2 are SGDLS and YYNGEE. The CDR3 loop reads CASTAGTAGNEQFF. In DNA form, the CDR3 reads TGTGCCAGCACCGCGGGCACCGCGGGGAATGAGCAGTTCTTC.

This clonotype was seen a few times. The CDR3 DNA sequence: TGTGCCAGCAGCTTGAGGTGGGACAGGGCCCATGAGCAGTTCTTC. Encoded protein: CASSLRWDRAHEQFF. The chain joins TRBV5-6 to TRBJ2-1; the match to TRBD1 covers 9 bases. V lost 1 base, J lost 8 bases, and 7 bases stayed unmatched. The germline V gene has CDR1 SGHDT and CDR2 YYEEEE. The CDR3 has 15 residues.

With regard to this clonotype: A junction boundary mismatches the germline segment, possibly from a read error. Written as DNA, the CDR3 is TGTGCTAGCAGCCCCACCACTGCAACTAATGAAAAACTGTTTTTT. Protein sequence: CASSPTTATNEKLFF. The J gene is TRBJ1-4, the V gene TRBV7-7; unclear D gene. Germline CDR1 is SSHAT and CDR2 is FNYEAQ (reference sequence). The CDR3 contains 15 residues.

This clonotype was seen at least ten times. The rearrangement links TRBV12-5 to TRBJ2-1, with D possibly TRBD1 on 6 matching bases. The CDR3 has 16 residues. The V gene's germline CDR1 is LGHNT and CDR2 FRNRAP. The V and J ends lost 6 bases and 0 bases respectively, with 15 bases between them. The CDR3 coding sequence is TGTGCTAGTGGAAAAAACAGGGCGAGCTCCTACAATGAGCAGTTCTTC. Translated: CASGKNRASSYNEQFF.

The CDR3 nucleotides read TGTGCCAGCAGTTACGACAGGGGTTATAATGAAAAACTGTTTTTT. Its protein product is CASSYDRGYNEKLFF. The genes are TRBV6-2 or TRBV6-3 and TRBJ1-4; TRBD1 agrees at 8 bases. Germline lookup yields CDR1 MNHEY and CDR2 SVGEGT. The CDR3 sequence is 15 residues long. V lost 2 bases and J lost 4; bases outside the gene matches: 3.

This chain joins TRBV2 and TRBJ2-2; tentative D call: TRBD2 (6 bases). Germline V lookup: CDR1 SNHLY, CDR2 FYNNEI. The CDR3 is made up of 15 amino acids. The ends were cut back, 7 bases at V and 2 bases at J, with 14 bases in the middle. This chain's CDR3 is CASKDVGLNTGELFF. For the CDR3, the DNA is TGTGCCAGCAAAGACGTGGGACTTAACACCGGGGAGCTGTTTTTT.